The present T cell receptor (beta chain) was sequenced within a study of regulatory T cells in long-lasting Graves disease. Described time point: newly diagnosed GD, antithyroid drugs for less than 3 months. Extracted RNA from PBMCs served as the source of the TCR library. Building of the TCR beta libraries involved iRepertoire HTBI primers and Arm-PCR of CDR3 regions. TCRdb called the multiplex PCR reads again in MiXCR, with one record for every CDR3 protein. The sample consists of 600,000 to 650,000 distinct CDR3 sequences, roughly 15% of them appearing once. This clonotype was observed a few times. The V gene end was trimmed by 2 bases and the J gene end by 9 bases; junction bases not matched to a gene: 6. There are 15 residues in the CDR3. These same data were also listed under a study on T cells in Graves' hyperthyroidism and ophthalmopathy.

The source of this sequence is a woman in her twenties or thirties with Graves disease. V and J are TRBV12-3 or TRBV12-4 and TRBJ1-6; 8 bases line up with TRBD1. The starting material was peripheral blood mononuclear cells (PBMCs), obtained at new diagnosis, from a patient treated with antithyroid drugs. The CDR3, as DNA: TGTGCCAGCAGTTTACGGGGACAGGAGGCTTCACCCCTCCACTTT. This translates into CASSLRGQEASPLHF.